The 17 T cell receptor beta chains in this list originate from one sample, sequenced in a study of cytomegalovirus exposure and HLA in healthy donors. PCR involved 60 Vbeta and 13 Jbeta primers. TCRdb's copy holds only in-frame clones and misses some; the assay was immunoSEQ multiplex PCR. The table shows 100,000 to 150,000 clones, with around three quarters occurring only once. Material: PBMCs. These receptor sequences come from a man between 35 and 55 years old in good health and CMV-seronegative.

The CDR3 spells CASSPGIGGEQYF. The DNA of the CDR3 is TGTGCCAGCAGCCCAGGAATAGGGGGCGAGCAGTACTTC. J is TRBJ2-5 and V is TRBV7-2; D perhaps matches TRBD1 (6 bases). The J call may not be correct, given that the DNA end is closer to TRBJ2-7. The length of the CDR3 is 13 residues. Germline CDR1 reads SGHTA; CDR2 reads FQGNSA.

The chain employs TRBV12-5 and TRBJ2-7; TRBD1 might be the D (6 bases). Germline CDR1 is LGHNT and CDR2 is FRNRAP. V lost 4 bases, J lost 0 bases, and 7 bases lay in between. CDR3 length equals 13 residues. For the CDR3, the DNA is TGTGCTAGTGGTTGGGACATCTCCTACGAGCAGTACTTC. This translates into CASGWDISYEQYF.

This chain's CDR3 is CATSQGYEQYF. In DNA form, the CDR3 reads TGTGCCACGTCCCAGGGCTACGAGCAGTACTTC. This chain connects TRBV6-6 to TRBJ2-5; possibly TRBD1 for D (5 bases). The J call is uncertain, as TRBJ2-7 better fits the DNA end. CDR1 MNHNY and CDR2 SVGAGI come from the germline V gene (reference sequence). This CDR3 has 11 amino acids.

The gene calls are TRBV6-5 and TRBJ2-7; 8 bases fit TRBD1. V was pared by 6 bases and J by 0 bases, with 7 bases of the junction left unmatched. Germline assignment: CDR1 MNHEY and CDR2 SVGAGI. CDR3 length: 15 amino acids. The CDR3 here is CASRRDRSSSYEQYF. In DNA form, the CDR3 reads TGTGCCAGCAGGAGGGACAGGTCAAGCTCCTACGAGCAGTACTTC.

This chain joins TRBV10-3 and TRBJ2-7; 8 bases align to TRBD2. V trimming: 4 bases; J trimming: 4 bases; junction bases outside the gene matches: 12. This CDR3 has 16 residues. Germline V CDR1 and CDR2: ENHRY, SYGVKD. The CDR3 region is CAISGGGTTSGYEQYF. The CDR3 bases are TGTGCCATCAGTGGGGGGGGAACAACTAGCGGATACGAGCAGTACTTC.

The V and J genes are TRBV7-8 and TRBJ2-7; 9 bases line up with TRBD2. The V gene's germline CDR1 is SGHVS and CDR2 FQNEAQ. This CDR3 region has 15 residues. V lost 5 bases to trimming and J lost 6 bases; unmatched junction nucleotides: 11. CDR3 bases: TGTGCCAGCAGCCCGCTAGCGGGGTTGCAGCGCGAGCAGTACTTC. It specifies CASSPLAGLQREQYF.

This clone was detected once. The chain couples TRBV4-1 to TRBJ2-4, with D possibly being TRBD1 (6 bases). Trimming pared 3 bases from V and 6 bases from J, leaving 15 bases between. The CDR3 consists of 15 residues. CDR1 and CDR2 from the germline V gene are MGHRA and YSYEKL. CDR3 in DNA: TGCGCCAGCAGCCACCCGGACAGAAGATCAAACATTCAGTACTTC. It encodes CASSHPDRRSNIQYF.

This clone was counted only a few times. This chain joins TRBV7-6 and TRBJ1-5; TRBD1 agrees at 10 bases. There are 15 residues in the CDR3. V shed 4 bases, J shed 7 bases, and the junction held 7 bases outside the gene matches. CDR1 and CDR2 from the germline V gene are SGHVS and FNYEAQ. CDR3 loop: CASSSTGTGVQPQHF. The CDR3, as DNA: TGTGCCAGCAGCTCGACCGGGACAGGGGTACAGCCCCAGCATTTT.

The chain carries TRBV5-1 and TRBJ1-3; the D gene is possibly TRBD1 (6 bases). The germline V gene encodes CDR1 SGHRS and CDR2 YFSETQ. Trimming left V 1 base short and J 7 bases short, with 15 bases between. CDR3 size: 15 residues. The CDR3 DNA follows: TGCGCCAGCAGCTTGTCGGGGGGCATTGGGAACACCATATATTTT. Translated, it gives CASSLSGGIGNTIYF.

CDR3 residues: CASSLLPGSMNTEAFF. CDR3 in DNA: TGTGCCAGCAGTTTATTGCCGGGGAGCATGAACACTGAAGCTTTCTTT. The chain carries TRBV27 and TRBJ1-1; D remains unclear. The CDR3 is 16 amino acids. Looked up from germline, CDR1 is MNHEY and CDR2 is SMNVEV (reference sequence). Deletions cut 1 base from V and 0 bases from J, with 12 bases between.

The V call is TRBV9, the J call TRBJ1-3, with D unclear. The V and J ends lost 0 bases and 0 bases respectively, with 10 bases between them. The CDR3 consists of 16 residues. Germline V gene lookup returns CDR1 SGDLS and CDR2 YYNGEE. CDR3 in DNA: TGTGCCAGCAGCGTAGCAGGCCTTAGCTCTGGAAACACCATATATTTT. Residues: CASSVAGLSSGNTIYF.

The chain combines TRBV9 with TRBJ2-5; 10 positions match TRBD1. The V segment lost 4 bases and the J segment 5 bases; nucleotides outside the gene matches: 8. The CDR3 runs to 15 residues. Germline CDR1 and CDR2: SGDLS and YYNGEE. The CDR3 loop reads CASSPRTGGYETQYF. DNA for the CDR3: TGTGCCAGCAGCCCGCGGACAGGGGGGTACGAGACCCAGTACTTC.

The chain carries TRBV30 and TRBJ1-6; D is unclear. The CDR3 is made up of 13 amino acids. Germline-derived CDR1 and CDR2 are GTSNPN and SVGIG (reference sequence). Trimming stripped 4 bases from V and 9 bases from J, with 13 bases between. The CDR3 protein is CAWTGELISPLHF. CDR3 DNA sequence: TGTGCCTGGACTGGGGAGCTGATTTCACCCCTCCACTTT.

The chain couples TRBV7-2 to TRBJ1-2; 10 nucleotides match TRBD1. Germline V gene lookup returns CDR1 SGHTA and CDR2 FQGNSA. This CDR3 is 15 amino acids long. J gave up 8 bases and V 6 bases, and 12 bases lay outside the gene matches. CDR3 sequence reads: CASSSMPGTGVGYTF. The CDR3 DNA reads as TGTGCCAGCAGTTCCATGCCCGGGACAGGGGTAGGCTACACCTTC.

This chain joins TRBV30 and TRBJ1-3, with D hard to call. The V gene's germline CDR1 is GTSNPN and CDR2 SVGIG (reference sequence). This CDR3 region has 16 residues. V was clipped by 1 base and J by 0 bases, with 13 bases between them. CDR3 coding DNA: TGTGCCTGGAGTGCCCTTTTTTGGAGCTCTGGAAACACCATATATTTT. This encodes CAWSALFWSSGNTIYF.

The J gene is TRBJ1-2, the V gene TRBV19; TRBD1 agrees at 9 bases. The CDR3 runs 17 residues. Germline assignment: CDR1 LNHDA and CDR2 SQIVND (reference sequence). V dropped 3 bases and J dropped 1; count of bases not matched to a gene: 9. The CDR3 spells CASSIERTGAINYGYTF. The CDR3 DNA sequence: TGTGCCAGTAGTATCGAGAGGACAGGGGCCATTAACTATGGCTACACCTTC.

Notes on this clone: One junction end disagrees with the germline gene, perhaps due to a read error. The V gene is TRBV20-1, the J gene TRBJ1-2; D unresolved. Germline CDR1 DFQATT, CDR2 SNEGSKA (reference sequence). This CDR3 has 11 amino acids. The CDR3 DNA reads as TGCAGTGCTAGAGGACCGGCAGGTAGCGCCTTC. Protein: CSARGPAGSAF.